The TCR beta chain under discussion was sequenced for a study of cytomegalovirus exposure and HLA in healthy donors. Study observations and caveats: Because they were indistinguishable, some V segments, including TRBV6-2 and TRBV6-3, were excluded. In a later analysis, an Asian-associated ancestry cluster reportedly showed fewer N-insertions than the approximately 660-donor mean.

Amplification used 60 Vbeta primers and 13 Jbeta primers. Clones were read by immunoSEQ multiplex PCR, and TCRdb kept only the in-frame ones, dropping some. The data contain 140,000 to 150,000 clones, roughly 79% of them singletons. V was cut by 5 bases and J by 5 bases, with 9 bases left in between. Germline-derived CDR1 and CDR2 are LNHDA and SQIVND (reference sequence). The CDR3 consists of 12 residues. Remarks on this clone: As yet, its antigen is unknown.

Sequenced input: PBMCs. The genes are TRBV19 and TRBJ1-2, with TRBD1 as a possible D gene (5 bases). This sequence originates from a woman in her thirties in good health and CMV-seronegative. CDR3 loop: CASSYRPYGYTF. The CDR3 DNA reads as TGTGCCAGTAGTTACAGGCCATATGGCTACACCTTC.